This record looks at one T cell receptor beta chain sequence and its context. Its antigen is unknown. The sample belongs to a study of radiation and T cells in renal cell carcinoma. Study in general: Nephrectomy followed 15 Gy stereotactic body radiation by 4 weeks. Study results and caveats: Top tumor clonotypes rose in blood 2 weeks post-radiation, then contracted.

TCRdb keeps only in-frame clones here, not all; method: immunoSEQ multiplex PCR. The table has some 120,000 clones, around 82% seen once. Germline V CDR1 and CDR2: MDHEN, SYDVKM. The length of the CDR3 is 15 residues. V was shortened by 9 bases and J by 0 bases, with 15 bases between the two germline ends. Documented time point: blood 2 weeks post-SBRT. Specified treatment: 15 Gy SBRT to primary tumor, nephrectomy 4 weeks later. After SBRT, blood was collected at 2 and 4 weeks, plus baseline. Clear cell pathology was present in this patient's renal cell carcinoma. The chain carries TRBV28 and TRBJ2-1; possibly TRBD2 for D (5 bases). The sequence came from a man aged 50 or older with renal cell carcinoma. Material: blood, obtained from a patient whose treatment included radiotherapy and nephrectomy. CDR3 residues: CASFRTAGSYNEQFF. In DNA form, the CDR3 reads TGTGCCAGTTTTAGGACGGCGGGCTCCTACAATGAGCAGTTCTTC.